This TCR beta chain was documented in a study of blood T cells in healthy people across ages. Overall study findings and caveats: Whereas aged donors had fewer naive CD4+ cells, long-lived donors had more of them and higher diversity. Per million T cells, TCR beta diversity dropped roughly linearly as age increased.

A second PCR of 7 to 11 cycles used a sample-barcoded 5' primer and a J-beta primer mix. The template-switch adaptor, which had 12 random nucleotides, put a tag on each cDNA molecule. Using its own MiXCR run on the 5' RACE reads, TCRdb lists one record per CDR3 protein. This sample has around 1.5 million distinct CDR3 sequences; approximately 60% occur once, and the top ten carry approximately 7%. Details on this clonotype: The antigen remains unidentified.

About 10 milliliters of peripheral blood were drawn from each donor into EDTA-treated tubes. Trimming took 1 base from V and 6 from J, leaving 6 bases between them. The CDR3 sequence is 12 residues long. What was sequenced was blood. This sequence joins TRBV12-3 or TRBV12-4 and TRBJ1-1; D remains ambiguous. The receptor comes from a man aged 18 to 30 in good health. As DNA, the CDR3 is TGTGCCAGCAGTTTAGGGCAGGCTGAAGCTTTCTTT. Protein product: CASSLGQAEAFF.